The rows below give T cell receptor beta chains drawn from one sample of a study of blood T cell repertoires in COVID-19. Assay used: immunoSEQ multiplex PCR; TCRdb lists only in-frame clones, some missing. Seen here are some 45,000 clones, 85% to 90% observed once, and the top ten hold roughly an eighth. Sequenced sample: peripheral blood. These TCRs come from a human donor in a cohort sampled during active COVID-19. CDR3s include the opening cysteine and the closing phenylalanine or tryptophan. The D gene is left open where the match is weak. Size values are once, few and many counts, or a class for expanded clones, and some rows have none.

V,length,size,J,D,DNA,CDR3
TRBV9,11,.,TRBJ1-1,TRBD1,TGTGCCAGCGGACAGGGGACTGAAGCTTTCTTT,CASGQGTEAFF
TRBV5-5,15,.,TRBJ1-2,.,TGTGCCACAACATGGGGGGAGGACCTCGGCTATGGCTACACCTTC,CATTWGEDLGYGYTF
TRBV2,12,once,TRBJ1-5,.,TGTGCCAGCAGTGAAGGAGATCAGCCCCAGCATTTT,CASSEGDQPQHF
TRBV7-9,15,.,TRBJ2-2,TRBD1,TGTGCCAGCAGCCAACTGACAGGGTCAGCGGGGGAGCTGTTTTTT,CASSQLTGSAGELFF
TRBV7-2,18,.,TRBJ2-3,.,TGTGCCAGCAGCTTAGAGCCCCCGGGACACGGACTCACAGATACGCAGTATTTT,CASSLEPPGHGLTDTQYF
TRBV7-6,15,.,TRBJ1-2,.,TGTGCCAGCAGCTTAGGGGGGGTAGGGAACTATGGCTACACCTTC,CASSLGGVGNYGYTF
TRBV5-5,14,.,TRBJ2-3,.,TGTGCCAGCAGCACCGGGATTAGCACAGATACGCAGTATTTT,CASSTGISTDTQYF
TRBV11-2,11,once,TRBJ1-1,.,TGTGCCAGCAGCTTAGGTCAGAAAACTTTCTTT,CASSLGQKTFF
TRBV29-1,12,many,TRBJ2-2,.,TGCAGCGTCTCCCGAGGGGACTGGGAGCTGTTTTTT,CSVSRGDWELFF
TRBV4-1,16,.,TRBJ1-4,TRBD1,TGCGCCAGCAGCCAAGCCCAAGGGGGCCGGGGTGAAAAACTGTTTTTT,CASSQAQGGRGEKLFF
TRBV21-1,14,.,TRBJ2-1,.,TGTGCCAGCAGCAACCAGGGGACCTACAATGAGCAGTTCTTC,CASSNQGTYNEQFF
TRBV6-5,15,.,TRBJ2-1,TRBD1,TGTGCCAGCAGTTACGAACAGGGGGCCTACAATGAGCAGTTCTTC,CASSYEQGAYNEQFF
TRBV6-2/TRBV6-3,15,few,TRBJ1-5,.,TGTGCCAGCAGTTACGGGGGGAATGTCCTTCAGCCCCAGCATTTT,CASSYGGNVLQPQHF
TRBV19,19,.,TRBJ1-1,TRBD1,TGTGCCAGTAGTAGGAGGTTGAAGGGGGCAGGGGGCAAGAACACTGAAGCTTTCTTT,CASSRRLKGAGGKNTEAFF
TRBV11-2,15,.,TRBJ1-1,TRBD1,TGTGCCAGCAGCACCCAGGGGGCGAAGGACACTGAAGCTTTCTTT,CASSTQGAKDTEAFF
TRBV7-2,14,.,TRBJ1-5,.,TGTGCCAGCAGCTTAGACAGGGTGGGACAGCCCCAGCATTTT,CASSLDRVGQPQHF